This entry describes one TCR beta chain. As yet, its antigen is unknown. The data were taken from a study of T cell repertoires in cytomegalovirus infection. Study results and caveats: The ex vivo response was dominated by HLA-C-restricted CMV-specific TCR beta clonotypes. The study identified carriers of CMV plus the relevant HLA from cumulative public TCR beta family frequency.

Germline V gives CDR1 MGHRA, CDR2 YSYEKL. V dropped 2 bases and J dropped 2 bases, with 8 bases sitting between them. The CDR3 has 14 amino acids. MiXCR, run by TCRdb on the reads, gives a single entry per CDR3 protein. The sample lists about 770,000 distinct CDR3 sequences, 25% to 35% seen once, with 10% to 15% in the top ten. The receptor was isolated from a human donor in good health (CMV status not recorded). Some clones in this sample may be carry-over from other donors' samples. The V call is TRBV4-1, the J call TRBJ2-3, with D hard to call. The sequencing used cultured CD8+ T cells from PBMCs, collected from culture after CMV antigen stimulation. CDR3: CASSQRAFTDTQYF. CDR3 DNA: TGCGCCAGCAGCCAACGGGCTTTCACAGATACGCAGTATTTT.